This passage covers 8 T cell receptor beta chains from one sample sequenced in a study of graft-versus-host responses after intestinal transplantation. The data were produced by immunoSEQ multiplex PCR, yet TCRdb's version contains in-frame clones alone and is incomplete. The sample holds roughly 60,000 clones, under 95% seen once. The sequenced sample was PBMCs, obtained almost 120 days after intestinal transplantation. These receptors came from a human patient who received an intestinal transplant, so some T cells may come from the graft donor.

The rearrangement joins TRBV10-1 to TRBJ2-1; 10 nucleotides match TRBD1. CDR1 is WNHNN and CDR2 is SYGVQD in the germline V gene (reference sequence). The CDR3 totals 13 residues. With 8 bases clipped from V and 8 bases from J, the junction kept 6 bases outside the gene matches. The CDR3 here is CASARDRGDEQFF. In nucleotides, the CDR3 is TGCGCCAGCGCCCGGGACAGGGGTGATGAGCAGTTCTTC.

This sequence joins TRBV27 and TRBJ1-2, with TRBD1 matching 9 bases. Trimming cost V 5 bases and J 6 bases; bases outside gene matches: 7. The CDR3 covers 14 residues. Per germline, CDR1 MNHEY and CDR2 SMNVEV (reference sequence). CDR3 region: CASSVRQGGDGYTF. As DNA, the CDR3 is TGTGCCAGCAGTGTAAGACAGGGGGGGGATGGCTACACCTTC.

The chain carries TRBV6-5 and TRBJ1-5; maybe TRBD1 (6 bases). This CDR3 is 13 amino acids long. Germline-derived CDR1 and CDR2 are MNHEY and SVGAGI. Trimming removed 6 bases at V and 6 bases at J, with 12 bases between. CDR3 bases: TGTGCCAGCAGGTCAGGGGAAGGTCAGCCCCAGCATTTT. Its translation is CASRSGEGQPQHF.

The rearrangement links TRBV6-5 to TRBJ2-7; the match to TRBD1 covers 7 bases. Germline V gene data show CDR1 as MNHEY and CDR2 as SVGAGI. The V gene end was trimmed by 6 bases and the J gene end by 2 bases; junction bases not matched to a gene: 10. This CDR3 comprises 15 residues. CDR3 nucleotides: TGTGCCAGCAGAAATACGGGGCAGGGGGCCTACGAGCAGTACTTC. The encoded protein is CASRNTGQGAYEQYF.

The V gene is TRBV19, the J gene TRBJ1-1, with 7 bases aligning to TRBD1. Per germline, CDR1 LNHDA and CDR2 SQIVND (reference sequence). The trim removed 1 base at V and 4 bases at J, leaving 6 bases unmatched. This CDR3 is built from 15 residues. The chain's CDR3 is CASSIGQGSGTEAFF. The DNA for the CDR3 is TGTGCCAGTAGTATAGGACAGGGAAGTGGCACTGAAGCTTTCTTT.

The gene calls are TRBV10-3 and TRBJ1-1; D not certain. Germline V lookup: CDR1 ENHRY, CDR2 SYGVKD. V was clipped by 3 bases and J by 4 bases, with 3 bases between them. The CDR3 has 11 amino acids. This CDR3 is CAISEATEAFF. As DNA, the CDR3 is TGTGCCATCAGTGAAGCCACTGAAGCTTTCTTT.

The CDR3 sequence is CASSDGAGDRTGELFF. CDR3 nucleotide sequence: TGTGCCAGCAGTGATGGAGCGGGGGATCGCACCGGGGAGCTGTTTTTT. This chain joins TRBV2 and TRBJ2-2; TRBD2 matches at 8 bases. J lost 4 bases, V lost 3 bases, and 7 bases had no gene match. The CDR3 loop spans 16 amino acids. CDR1 SNHLY and CDR2 FYNNEI come from the germline V gene.

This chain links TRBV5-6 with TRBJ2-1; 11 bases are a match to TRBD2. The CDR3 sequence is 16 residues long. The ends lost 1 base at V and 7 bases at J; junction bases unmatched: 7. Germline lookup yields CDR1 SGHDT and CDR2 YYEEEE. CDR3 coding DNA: TGTGCCAGCAGCTTGCCGGGACTAGCGGTTTCAAATGAGCAGTTCTTC. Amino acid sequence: CASSLPGLAVSNEQFF.